The next 32 T cell receptor beta chains were all read from a single sample in a study of T cells in Graves' hyperthyroidism and ophthalmopathy. Researchers took RNA transcripts and amplified the TCR beta CDR3 regions from them. With the HTBI primer set, the TCR CDR3 went through a first round of RT-PCR. One entry per CDR3 protein results from TCRdb running MiXCR on the multiplex PCR reads. The sample lists 350,000 or so distinct CDR3 sequences, 15% to 20% seen once, with under 55% in the top ten. Sequencing input: blood. Source of these receptors: a woman between 50 and 59 years old with Graves' hyperthyroidism.

This clonotype was observed a handful of times. The J gene is TRBJ2-5, the V gene TRBV20-1, with D hard to call. This CDR3 has 12 amino acids. From germline, CDR1 is DFQATT and CDR2 SNEGSKA (reference sequence). Trimming pared 4 bases from V and 5 bases from J, leaving 11 bases between. The CDR3 here is CSATTPQETQYF. In DNA, the CDR3 is TGCAGTGCTACCACCCCCCAGGAGACCCAGTACTTC.

V is TRBV19 and J is TRBJ2-5, with D perhaps matching TRBD2 (5 bases). Germline loops: CDR1 LNHDA, CDR2 SQIVND (reference sequence). V lost 4 bases and J lost 0, with 12 bases in between. The length of the CDR3 is 15 residues. The CDR3 here is CASSKAGVYQETQYF. CDR3 bases: TGTGCCAGTAGTAAAGCCGGGGTGTACCAAGAGACCCAGTACTTC.

This clonotype was picked up a small number of times. This chain links TRBV6-1 with TRBJ1-3; D gene uncertain. Germline CDR1 MNHNS, CDR2 SASEGT. The CDR3 extends over 14 amino acids. Trimming stripped 4 bases from V and 2 bases from J, with 9 bases between. CDR3 bases: TGTGCCAGCAGTGTTGGTGCGGCTGGAAACACCATATATTTT. Amino acid sequence: CASSVGAAGNTIYF.

This clonotype showed up many times. The V call is TRBV3-1, the J call TRBJ2-5, with D unclear. CDR3 length: 13 residues. Per germline, CDR1 LGHDT and CDR2 YNNKEL (reference sequence). Trimming took 1 base from V and 5 from J, leaving 8 bases between them. CDR3 bases: TGTGCCAGCAGCCAAGGGATCGGGGAGACCCAGTACTTC. This codes for CASSQGIGETQYF.

This clonotype was counted only a few times. The rearrangement uses TRBV12-3 or TRBV12-4 and TRBJ2-3; D uncertain. The CDR3 has 15 residues. V was shortened by 6 bases and J by 0 bases, with 13 bases between the two germline ends. The CDR3 bases are TGTGCCAGCAGGGCCGGACCCCCTAGCACAGATACGCAGTATTTT. Its protein product is CASRAGPPSTDTQYF.

The sample holds a few counts of this clonotype. The V call is TRBV7-9, the J call TRBJ1-1, with 7 nucleotides matching TRBD1. The CDR3 consists of 14 residues. The germline V gene has CDR1 SEHNR and CDR2 FQNEAQ (reference sequence). V shed 2 bases, J shed 6 bases, and the junction held 6 bases outside the gene matches. CDR3 DNA sequence: TGTGCCAGCAGCTTATTATCAGGGGGTGCTGAAGCTTTCTTT. It encodes CASSLLSGGAEAFF.

The sample holds a few counts of this clonotype. The J gene is TRBJ2-5, the V gene TRBV2; TRBD2 matches at 8 bases. The J segment lost 4 bases and the V segment lost 7 bases, leaving 11 bases of the junction unmatched. CDR1 SNHLY and CDR2 FYNNEI come from the germline V gene. This CDR3 has 15 residues. The CDR3 nucleotides read TGTGCCAGCAAGGAAGCGGGAGTAGATCTAGAGACCCAGTACTTC. Protein sequence: CASKEAGVDLETQYF.

Ten or more counts support this clonotype. The chain has TRBV6-1 and TRBJ1-5; possible D gene TRBD1, 6 bases. Trimming removed 3 bases from V and 0 bases from J, with 15 bases in between. This CDR3 region has 17 residues. CDR1 is MNHNS, CDR2 SASEGT, per germline. CDR3 nucleotide sequence: TGTGCCAGCAGTGAGGAGGGGGGAGGCTATAGCAATCAGCCCCAGCATTTT. Translation gives CASSEEGGGYSNQPQHF.

This clonotype has only a few counts. The CDR3 protein is CASSQRGYDTEAFF. CDR3 coding DNA: TGCGCCAGCAGCCAAAGAGGGTATGACACTGAAGCTTTCTTT. This chain links TRBV4-1 with TRBJ1-1; D gene uncertain. This CDR3 has 14 residues. The germline V gene encodes CDR1 MGHRA and CDR2 YSYEKL. Deletions cut 2 bases from V and 3 bases from J, with 10 bases between.

The rearrangement uses TRBV27 and TRBJ2-1; 7 nucleotides match TRBD1. The germline V gene encodes CDR1 MNHEY and CDR2 SMNVEV (reference sequence). V trimming: 8 bases; J trimming: 6 bases; junction bases outside the gene matches: 13. The CDR3 is made up of 15 amino acids. In DNA, the CDR3 is TGTGCCAGCGCAGACAGGGATCCCCGTACCAATGAGCAGTTCTTC. This gives the protein CASADRDPRTNEQFF.

This clonotype occurred a few times. This chain uses TRBV10-3 with TRBJ1-1; weak D call: TRBD1 (6 bases). The CDR3 spans 19 residues. The germline V and J ends were trimmed by 3 bases and 2 bases, with 25 bases remaining between them. Germline V gene data show CDR1 as ENHRY and CDR2 as SYGVKD. The CDR3 region has the DNA TGTGCCATCAGTGAACCCTTTGGTGGGGGGGCGATAGGAAACACTGAAGCTTTCTTT. It is translated as CAISEPFGGGAIGNTEAFF.

Only a few counts were recorded for this clonotype. The genes are TRBV10-3 and TRBJ2-3; TRBD2 aligns across 10 bases. From germline, CDR1 is ENHRY and CDR2 SYGVKD. The J segment lost 7 bases and the V segment lost 4 bases, leaving 5 bases of the junction unmatched. The CDR3 is 14 amino acids. CDR3 DNA: TGTGCCATCAGTGGAGCGGGAGGGAGGCATACGCAGTATTTT. Its translation is CAISGAGGRHTQYF.

The sample holds many counts of this clonotype. CDR3 nucleotide sequence: TGCAGTGCTTCAGATGGTAGAGACCCGGGAGATACGCAGTATTTT. Protein product: CSASDGRDPGDTQYF. The V and J genes are TRBV20-1 and TRBJ2-3; D call uncertain. This CDR3 comprises 15 residues. Trimming stripped 5 bases from V and 5 bases from J, with 20 bases between. From germline, CDR1 is DFQATT and CDR2 SNEGSKA (reference sequence).

In DNA, the CDR3 is TGCGCCAGCAGCAAGACAGGCCAGAGCTCCTACGAGCAGTACTTC. Protein: CASSKTGQSSYEQYF. The J gene is TRBJ2-7, the V gene TRBV5-1; the D gene is possibly TRBD1 (6 bases). The CDR3 loop spans 15 amino acids. Germline V CDR1 and CDR2: SGHRS, YFSETQ. Trimming removed 4 bases at V and 0 bases at J, with 14 bases between.

This clonotype has ten or more counts. The chain is built from TRBV28 and TRBJ2-5; D unresolved. V was cut by 3 bases and J by 2 bases, with 7 bases left in between. The CDR3 loop spans 13 amino acids. CDR1 and CDR2 from the germline V gene are MDHEN and SYDVKM. The CDR3 bases are TGTGCCAGCAGTTTGGGCATGCAAGAGACCCAGTACTTC. This gives the protein CASSLGMQETQYF.

This clonotype was observed at least ten times. The CDR3 spells CSARDLAGLAGGPVNNEQFF. CDR3 coding DNA: TGCAGTGCTAGAGATCTGGCAGGGCTAGCGGGGGGGCCTGTAAACAATGAGCAGTTCTTC. The chain recombines TRBV20-1 with TRBJ2-1; TRBD2 agrees at 12 bases. The CDR3 runs 20 residues. V dropped 0 bases and J dropped 5; count of bases not matched to a gene: 17. Germline V gene lookup returns CDR1 DFQATT and CDR2 SNEGSKA (reference sequence).

The sample holds a few counts of this clonotype. The chain recombines TRBV12-3 or TRBV12-4 with TRBJ2-3, with D tentatively TRBD2 (6 bases). The CDR3 runs 13 residues. Trimming removed 5 bases from V and 4 bases from J, with 10 bases in between. CDR3 sequence (DNA): TGTGCCAGCAGTAAAAGGGAGGCAGATACGCAGTATTTT. Its translation is CASSKREADTQYF.

This clonotype has only a few counts. V is TRBV11-2 and J is TRBJ1-5; TRBD1 matches at 8 bases. The V and J ends lost 5 bases and 5 bases, in that order; junction bases with no gene match: 14. Per germline, CDR1 SGHAT and CDR2 FQNNGV. The CDR3 consists of 17 residues. CDR3 bases: TGTGCCAGCAGCCGACAAGTCTCTGCAGGGGGCTATCAGCCCCAGCATTTT. As protein: CASSRQVSAGGYQPQHF. The whole variable domain, remainder taken from reference TRBV11-2 and TRBJ1-5, is EAGVAQSPRYKIIEKRQSVAFWCNPISGHATLYWYQQILGQGPKLLIQFQNNGVVDDSQLPKDRFSAERLKGVDSTLKIQPAKLEDSAVYLCASSRQVSAGGYQPQHFGDGTRLSIL.

This rearrangement joins TRBV28 to TRBJ1-2; D not certain. This CDR3 contains 15 residues. Germline loops: CDR1 MDHEN, CDR2 SYDVKM. The germline V and J ends were trimmed by 6 bases and 1 base, with 15 bases remaining between them. The CDR3 DNA is TGTGCCAGCAGACCCCAGGAAGGTGATAACTATGGCTACACCTTC. Translating it yields CASRPQEGDNYGYTF.

This clonotype was detected ten times or more. V gene TRBV11-2 combines with J gene TRBJ2-1; D is perhaps TRBD2 (6 bases). CDR1 and CDR2 (germline): SGHAT, FQNNGV. The germline V and J ends were trimmed by 5 bases and 3 bases, with 8 bases remaining between them. This CDR3 region has 13 residues. Here the CDR3 DNA reads TGTGCCAGCAGCCGGGAGATCTACAATGAGCAGTTCTTC. Translating it yields CASSREIYNEQFF. The whole variable domain, remainder taken from reference TRBV11-2 and TRBJ2-1, is EAGVAQSPRYKIIEKRQSVAFWCNPISGHATLYWYQQILGQGPKLLIQFQNNGVVDDSQLPKDRFSAERLKGVDSTLKIQPAKLEDSAVYLCASSREIYNEQFFGPGTRLTVL.

This clonotype was counted between two and nine times. V usage is TRBV12-3 or TRBV12-4 and J usage is TRBJ2-5; 7 bases align to TRBD1. The V and J ends lost 8 bases and 2 bases, in that order; junction bases with no gene match: 14. The CDR3 length is 16 residues. The CDR3 here is CASPGPKPGQQETQYF. CDR3 sequence (DNA): TGTGCCAGCCCCGGCCCTAAACCGGGACAGCAAGAGACCCAGTACTTC.

This clonotype was detected only a few times. The chain uses TRBV6-1 and TRBJ2-3, with 8 nucleotides matching TRBD1. In germline, CDR1 is MNHNS, CDR2 SASEGT. The V segment lost 2 bases and the J segment 6 bases; nucleotides outside the gene matches: 10. The CDR3 totals 16 residues. The DNA of the CDR3 is TGTGCCAGCAGTGAAATTTCAGGACAGGGTTCGGATACGCAGTATTTT. This gives the protein CASSEISGQGSDTQYF.

Many counts were recorded for this clonotype. This chain links TRBV7-2 with TRBJ2-7, with TRBD2 identical over 9 bases. The V gene's germline CDR1 is SGHTA and CDR2 FQGNSA. Trimming cost V 7 bases and J 0 bases; bases outside gene matches: 4. The CDR3 loop spans 14 amino acids. The CDR3 bases are TGTGCCAGCAAGCGGGAGGTCGGCTCCTACGAGCAGTACTTC. Amino acids: CASKREVGSYEQYF.

The chain combines TRBV11-2 with TRBJ2-3; D is undetermined. Deletions cut 6 bases from V and 2 bases from J, with 12 bases between. The germline V gene has CDR1 SGHAT and CDR2 FQNNGV. The CDR3 contains 14 residues. The CDR3 nucleotides are TGTGCCAGCAGTCATCAGGTCTCCACAGATACGCAGTATTTT. Protein: CASSHQVSTDTQYF.

The chain is built from TRBV30 and TRBJ2-3; a weak D match, TRBD1 (5 bases). The CDR3 covers 15 residues. V was cut by 4 bases and J by 2 bases, with 16 bases left in between. CDR1 and CDR2 (germline): GTSNPN, SVGIG (reference sequence). This CDR3 is CAWTGPRDDTDTQYF. The CDR3 bases are TGTGCCTGGACTGGGCCCAGGGATGACACAGATACGCAGTATTTT.

In this sample, this clonotype turned up many times. V is TRBV20-1 and J is TRBJ2-5; D gene ambiguous. The V gene's germline CDR1 is DFQATT and CDR2 SNEGSKA (reference sequence). This CDR3 contains 11 residues. V shed 5 bases and J shed 7 bases, with 11 bases lying between them. DNA for the CDR3: TGCAGTGCTGCCCACACTGGGACCCAGTACTTC. Encoded protein: CSAAHTGTQYF.

This clonotype was detected a few times. The V gene is TRBV6-9, the J gene TRBJ2-3, with D perhaps TRBD1 (5 bases). CDR1 and CDR2 (germline): MNHGY, SVAAGI. The CDR3 runs 14 residues. Trimming cost V 5 bases and J 8 bases, with 17 bases left between them. The CDR3 region has the DNA TGTGCCAGCAGTCCCACGGCAGGGCCCTCTACGCAGTATTTT. Translation: CASSPTAGPSTQYF.

This clonotype occurred many times. This sequence joins TRBV27 and TRBJ1-1; D is undetermined. CDR1 and CDR2 from the germline V gene are MNHEY and SMNVEV (reference sequence). CDR3 size: 14 residues. Between the trimmed V and J ends, which lost 4 bases and 1 base, there was a span of 10 bases. The CDR3 sequence: CASSSPGPNTEAFF. Written as DNA, the CDR3 is TGTGCCAGCAGTTCCCCCGGTCCGAACACTGAAGCTTTCTTT.

Regarding this clonotype: This clone may be a read error of a much larger clone one base away. V and J are TRBV11-1 and TRBJ2-1, with D possibly being TRBD2 (5 bases). The last part of the DNA fits TRBJ2-7 better; the J call may be wrong. There are 17 residues in the CDR3. Germline V gives CDR1 SGHAT, CDR2 FQDESV (reference sequence). CDR3 region: CASSLQFGSRTYNEQYF. The CDR3 DNA reads as TGTGCCAGCAGCTTACAATTTGGGAGTAGAACTTACAATGAGCAGTACTTC.

Ten or more counts support this clonotype. CDR3: CAWSLGLAGNTDTQYF. In nucleotides, the CDR3 is TGTGCCTGGAGTTTGGGACTAGCGGGGAACACAGATACGCAGTATTTT. This chain links TRBV30 with TRBJ2-3; 13 bases agree with TRBD2. The CDR3 has 16 residues. The germline V gene has CDR1 GTSNPN and CDR2 SVGIG (reference sequence). Trimming removed 2 bases from V and 2 bases from J; junction bases left unmatched: 4.

This clonotype was counted only a few times. J is TRBJ2-5 and V is TRBV30; tentatively, D is TRBD2 (6 bases). Germline CDR1 reads GTSNPN; CDR2 reads SVGIG (reference sequence). The CDR3 sequence is 13 residues long. Deletions cut 5 bases from V and 2 bases from J, with 12 bases between. This CDR3 reads CAWVSGSQETQYF. CDR3 DNA: TGTGCCTGGGTTAGCGGATCTCAAGAGACCCAGTACTTC.

The chain links TRBV2 to TRBJ1-5; 9 bases match TRBD1. CDR1 is SNHLY and CDR2 is FYNNEI in the germline V gene. The CDR3 extends over 16 amino acids. J lost 5 bases, V lost 0 bases, and 5 bases had no gene match. CDR3 sequence reads: CASSEAIGTGYQPQHF. The CDR3 DNA sequence: TGTGCCAGCAGTGAAGCTATCGGGACAGGGTATCAGCCCCAGCATTTT.